Listed below are T cell receptor beta chains from one sample, sequenced in a study of T cell responses to AZD1222 COVID-19 vaccine. Here immunoSEQ multiplex PCR was the method, and the copy in TCRdb shows in-frame clones only, minus some. The table lists roughly 200,000 clones, more than 85% of them singletons, with 1.5% to 2% in the top ten. Here the sequenced sample was peripheral blood, taken 28 days after the second AZD1222 dose. The receptors were gathered from an adult who received the AZD1222 COVID-19 vaccine. Both conserved end residues are part of each CDR3. Fields, in order: clone size, J gene, V gene, D gene, CDR3 protein, CDR3 DNA. A D gene is named only where the DNA matches it firmly. The size field is filled for only some rows; it gives once, few, many or a size class.

>NA|TRBJ1-2|TRBV7-9|TRBD1
CASSLANRGDPGYTF
TGTGCCAGCAGCTTAGCGAACAGGGGAGATCCTGGCTACACCTTC
>NA|TRBJ2-1|TRBV7-2|TRBD2
CASSLGLAGVEAEQFF
TGTGCCAGCAGCTTAGGCCTAGCGGGAGTGGAAGCTGAGCAGTTCTTC
>NA|TRBJ2-1|TRBV5-4|NA
CASSFLGDYNEQFF
TGTGCCAGCAGCTTCCTGGGGGATTACAATGAGCAGTTCTTC
>NA|TRBJ1-2|TRBV12-3/TRBV12-4|NA
CASTVGLRYGYTF
TGTGCCAGCACCGTTGGCCTACGCTATGGCTACACCTTC
>NA|TRBJ2-7|TRBV15|TRBD1
CATSRDRGSYEQYF
TGTGCCACCAGCAGGGACAGGGGCTCCTACGAGCAGTACTTC
>NA|TRBJ1-2|TRBV6-5|NA
CASSYSPVSYGYTF
TGTGCCAGCAGTTACTCCCCTGTGAGTTATGGCTACACCTTC
>NA|TRBJ1-2|TRBV6-6|NA
CASSYKKSGTDYGYTF
TGTGCCAGCAGTTACAAGAAAAGTGGAACAGACTATGGCTACACCTTC
>NA|TRBJ2-3|TRBV2|NA
CASTKRMGSTDTQYF
TGTGCCAGCACTAAGCGGATGGGTAGTACAGATACGCAGTATTTT
>NA|TRBJ1-2|TRBV27|TRBD1
CASSSYQTGTEEKGYGYTF
TGTGCCAGCAGTTCCTACCAGACAGGGACCGAGGAGAAAGGCTATGGCTACACCTTC
>few|TRBJ2-7|TRBV7-6|NA
CASSPTFEVGEGYF
TGTGCCAGCAGCCCCACCTTCGAGGTGGGCGAGGGGTACTTC
>once|TRBJ1-2|TRBV19|NA
CASRTTGAYYGYTF
TGTGCCAGTAGGACGACAGGTGCTTACTATGGCTACACCTTC
>NA|TRBJ1-5|TRBV7-9|NA
CASSLGYGGANQPQHF
TGTGCCAGCAGCTTAGGGTATGGGGGAGCAAATCAGCCCCAGCATTTT
>few|TRBJ2-1|TRBV3-1/TRBV3-2|TRBD2
CASSQKLQGGLAGFNNEQFF
TGTGCCAGCAGCCAAAAACTACAGGGGGGACTAGCGGGATTCAACAATGAGCAGTTCTTC
>once|TRBJ1-3|TRBV5-1|NA
CASSLRSVDGNTIYF
TGCGCCAGCAGCTTGAGGTCAGTCGATGGAAACACCATATATTTT
>NA|TRBJ1-2|TRBV6-2/TRBV6-3|NA
CASSRQGFGGYTF
TGTGCCAGCAGCCGCCAGGGGTTCGGTGGCTACACCTTC
>NA|TRBJ1-2|TRBV6-5|NA
CASGPPQGNYGYTF
TGTGCCAGCGGCCCACCCCAGGGGAACTATGGCTACACCTTC
>NA|TRBJ1-1|TRBV30|NA
CAWSQGLRGTEAFF
TGTGCCTGGAGCCAGGGACTCCGAGGCACTGAAGCTTTCTTT
>NA|TRBJ1-1|TRBV3-1/TRBV3-2|NA
CASQRGGYTEAFF
TGTGCCAGCCAACGGGGGGGGTACACTGAAGCTTTCTTT
>NA|TRBJ2-7|TRBV6-1|TRBD2
CASSDLGGRTFDEQYF
TGTGCCAGCAGTGATTTAGGCGGGAGGACCTTCGACGAGCAGTACTTC
>NA|TRBJ1-5|TRBV5-1|NA
CASSPSGASNQPQHF
TGCGCCAGCAGCCCCTCAGGGGCCAGCAATCAGCCCCAGCATTTT
>NA|TRBJ1-5|TRBV30|NA
CAWSVGGQPQHF
TGTGCCTGGAGTGTAGGGGGTCAGCCCCAGCATTTT
>NA|TRBJ1-2|TRBV7-9|NA
CASSLSEANYGYTF
TGTGCCAGCAGCTTATCGGAAGCTAACTATGGCTACACCTTC
>NA|TRBJ1-4|TRBV4-3|NA
CASSPHPGGDEKLFF
TGCGCCAGCAGCCCTCATCCGGGCGGTGATGAAAAACTGTTTTTT
>few|TRBJ2-2|TRBV19|TRBD2
CASSILRGANTGELFF
TGTGCCAGTAGTATTTTGCGGGGGGCGAACACCGGGGAGCTGTTTTTT
>NA|TRBJ1-2|TRBV18|NA
CASSPSGSNYGYTF
TGTGCCAGCTCACCAAGTGGTAGCAACTATGGCTACACCTTC
>NA|TRBJ2-5|TRBV14|NA
CASSQPPGTQYF
TGTGCCAGCAGCCAGCCCCCGGGGACCCAGTACTTC
>once|TRBJ2-7|TRBV11-2|TRBD1
CASSSDRGPYEQYF
TGTGCCAGCAGCTCGGACAGGGGCCCCTACGAGCAGTACTTC
>NA|TRBJ1-6|TRBV4-2|NA
CASSHSATDRYNSPLHF
TGTGCCAGCAGCCACAGTGCCACGGACAGATATAATTCACCCCTCCACTTT
>NA|TRBJ1-1|TRBV4-1|NA
CASSQVSGTANTEAFF
TGCGCCAGCAGCCAAGTTTCCGGGACGGCGAACACTGAAGCTTTCTTT
>NA|TRBJ2-1|TRBV3-1/TRBV3-2|TRBD2
CASTPGSGGAYNEQFF
TGTGCCAGCACCCCCGGTAGCGGGGGGGCCTACAATGAGCAGTTCTTC
>NA|TRBJ2-1|TRBV9|NA
CASSSIRDEQFF
TGTGCCAGCAGCTCTATCAGGGATGAGCAGTTCTTC
>NA|TRBJ2-7|TRBV6-5|NA
CASSYSTDAYEQYF
TGTGCCAGCAGTTACTCAACGGACGCCTACGAGCAGTACTTC
>NA|TRBJ1-1|TRBV6-5|TRBD1
CASTGTGANEAFF
TGTGCCAGCACCGGGACAGGGGCCAATGAAGCTTTCTTT
>NA|TRBJ2-1|TRBV6-5|NA
CASSYLWQFF
TGTGCCAGCAGTTACTTATGGCAGTTCTTC
>NA|TRBJ2-1|TRBV7-2|TRBD2
CASSLASGGVGLTYNEQFF
TGTGCCAGCAGCTTAGCATCGGGAGGGGTTGGGTTAACCTACAATGAGCAGTTCTTC
>few|TRBJ1-2|TRBV20-1|NA
CSARTDYGYTF
TGCAGTGCTAGGACAGACTATGGCTACACCTTC
>NA|TRBJ2-2|TRBV21-1|NA
CASRAPDGTNTGELFF
TGTGCCAGCAGGGCCCCGGACGGTACTAACACCGGGGAGCTGTTTTTT
>NA|TRBJ2-1|TRBV2|TRBD1
CASRDTTGTGFPGTGRYNEQFF
TGTGCCAGCAGGGACACGACCGGGACAGGGTTTCCGGGGACAGGGAGGTACAATGAGCAGTTCTTC
>NA|TRBJ2-3|TRBV7-2|NA
CASSLEGGRPDTQYF
TGTGCCAGCAGCTTAGAAGGCGGCAGGCCAGATACGCAGTATTTT
>NA|TRBJ2-2|TRBV5-1|NA
CASSSQPIKHGGELFF
TGCGCCAGCAGCTCCCAGCCGATAAAACACGGCGGGGAGCTGTTTTTT
>NA|TRBJ1-4|TRBV30|TRBD1
CAWSGVGQGEEKLFF
TGTGCCTGGAGTGGGGTGGGACAGGGGGAAGAAAAACTGTTTTTT
>NA|TRBJ2-7|TRBV4-2|NA
CASSQDGGRDYEQYF
TGTGCCAGCAGCCAAGATGGTGGCAGGGACTACGAGCAGTACTTC
>NA|TRBJ2-1|TRBV27|NA
CASSQGPGVNEQFF
TGTGCCAGCAGTCAGGGGCCAGGTGTCAATGAGCAGTTCTTC
>NA|TRBJ2-1|TRBV7-9|TRBD2
CASSFGTSGTDEQFF
TGTGCCAGCAGCTTCGGGACTAGCGGCACGGATGAGCAGTTCTTC
>NA|TRBJ2-5|TRBV5-4|NA
CASSLRGSYQETQYF
TGTGCCAGCAGCTTGAGGGGATCGTACCAAGAGACCCAGTACTTC